The clone carrying this T cell receptor (beta chain) was counted ten times or more. These data are taken from a study of early T cells in non-severe SARS-CoV-2 infection. Individual cDNA molecules were tagged with unique molecular identifiers. One entry per CDR3 protein, called by TCRdb with MiXCR from the 5' RACE reads. The sample lists some 30,000 distinct CDR3 sequences; about 5.7% were seen once. Germline CDR1 and CDR2: DFQATT and SNEGSKA (reference sequence). This CDR3 has 13 amino acids. J lost 4 bases, V lost 7 bases, and 4 bases had no gene match. The clonotype originates from an adult who was a healthcare worker with PCR-confirmed SARS-CoV-2 infection or an uninfected control (not recorded which). The V and J genes are TRBV20-1 and TRBJ1-6; the match to TRBD1 covers 7 bases. Sequenced input: whole blood. The CDR3 here is CSGSQGYNSPLHF. The DNA of the CDR3 is TGCAGTGGCTCACAGGGGTATAATTCACCCCTCCACTTT.